This record concerns one TCR beta chain sequence. The CDR3 is made up of 14 amino acids. The V gene end was trimmed by 2 bases and the J gene end by 2 bases; junction bases not matched to a gene: 0. The germline gives CDR1 SNHLY, CDR2 FYNNEI. The data were obtained in a study of T cell changes during pregnancy in multiple sclerosis. Data came from immunoSEQ multiplex PCR; TCRdb stores just in-frame clones and leaves some out. Here the sample spans fewer than 85,000 clones, about 94% being singletons. The chain carries TRBV2 and TRBJ2-1; 7 nucleotides align to TRBD2. Sequencing was performed on peripheral blood, taken in the first trimester of pregnancy. This sequence was found in a female donor in good health, enrolled as a control in a pregnancy study. CDR3 region: CASSELAAYNEQFF. The DNA for the CDR3 is TGTGCCAGCAGTGAACTAGCGGCCTACAATGAGCAGTTCTTC.